What follows are 7 T cell receptor beta chains derived from one specimen sequenced in a study of control samples from healthy donors and cancer patients. This table comes from immunoSEQ multiplex PCR, and its TCRdb copy is limited to in-frame clones, with some not included. The table shows around 20,000 clones, with roughly 80% occurring only once. Sequencing was performed on PBMCs. These receptors were taken from an elderly man with head and neck cancer.

This sequence joins TRBV9 and TRBJ2-5; 9 bases align to TRBD2. Germline V gives CDR1 SGDLS, CDR2 YYNGEE. The CDR3 has 18 residues. V shed 0 bases and J 2 bases; nucleotides not matched to a gene: 11. In DNA form, the CDR3 reads TGTGCCAGCAGCGTAGGGGGAGCTAGCGGGGAGGTTCAAGAGACCCAGTACTTC. It codes for CASSVGGASGEVQETQYF.

The rearrangement links TRBV19 to TRBJ1-5; D unclear. Per germline, CDR1 LNHDA and CDR2 SQIVND (reference sequence). Trimming cost V 5 bases and J 3 bases, with 11 bases left between them. CDR3 length: 14 residues. CDR3 amino acids: CASSFLGDNQPQHF. The CDR3 DNA is TGTGCCAGTAGTTTTCTCGGAGACAATCAGCCCCAGCATTTT. Full variable domain (rest looked up from reference TRBV19 and TRBJ1-5): DGGITQSPKYLFRKEGQNVTLSCEQNLNHDAMYWYRQDPGQGLRLIYYSQIVNDFQKGDIAEGYSVSREKKESFPLTVTSAQKNPTAFYLCASSFLGDNQPQHFGDGTRLSIL.

This chain links TRBV6-1 with TRBJ1-5; D gene ambiguous. This CDR3 has 16 amino acids. Germline V gene lookup returns CDR1 MNHNS and CDR2 SASEGT. Trimming stripped 4 bases from V and 6 bases from J, with 19 bases between. CDR3 amino acids: CASSAWGSRGSQPQHF. As DNA, the CDR3 is TGTGCCAGCAGTGCTTGGGGAAGTCGGGGATCTCAGCCCCAGCATTTT.

The chain combines TRBV6-6 with TRBJ2-7; tentatively, D is TRBD2 (5 bases). The CDR3 consists of 13 residues. Germline values: CDR1 MNHNY, CDR2 SVGAGI (reference sequence). The germline V and J ends were trimmed by 4 bases and 3 bases, with 10 bases remaining between them. The CDR3 DNA is TGTGCCAGCAGTTTCTATCGGGACTACGAGCAGTACTTC. Its translation is CASSFYRDYEQYF.

The rearrangement joins TRBV5-1 to TRBJ2-3; weak D call: TRBD2 (5 bases). The CDR3 totals 13 residues. The germline V gene has CDR1 SGHRS and CDR2 YFSETQ. Trimming stripped 2 bases from V and 8 bases from J, with 12 bases between. Written as DNA, the CDR3 is TGCGCCAGCAGCTTAGGAGTTGAGGGTACGCAGTATTTT. This encodes CASSLGVEGTQYF.

This chain links TRBV18 with TRBJ1-2; D not resolved. Looked up from germline, CDR1 is KGHSH and CDR2 is LQKENI. This CDR3 spans 15 amino acids. Between the trimmed V and J ends, which lost 2 bases and 4 bases, there was a span of 14 bases. The CDR3 bases are TGTGCCAGCTCACCATCGGCCCTCTCGGGCTATGGCTACACCTTC. This sequence encodes CASSPSALSGYGYTF.

As regards this clone: The junction does not match germline at one end; this may be a read error. J is TRBJ2-1 and V is TRBV9; D not certain. The CDR3 is 11 residues long. Per the germline V gene, CDR1 is SGDLS and CDR2 is YYNGEE. The CDR3 reads CASSAYYEQFF. Here the CDR3 DNA reads TGTGCCAGCAGCGCCTACTATGAGCAGTTCTTC.